This TCR beta chain was documented in a study of cytomegalovirus exposure and HLA in healthy donors. Study-level results: About 180 TCR beta chains were listed as cytomegalovirus-associated. The likely origin of a cluster of highly shared sequence variants was a sequencing artifact.

This CDR3 is built from 14 residues. Trimming removed 6 bases from V and 2 bases from J, with 11 bases in between. Germline loops: CDR1 SNHLY, CDR2 FYNNEI. PCR employed 60 Vbeta and 13 Jbeta primers. TCRdb keeps only in-frame clones here, not all; method: immunoSEQ multiplex PCR. The sample shows approximately 250,000 clones, more than 70% of them seen only once. Points on this clone: Its antigen remains unknown.

The TCR was taken from a boy between 10 and 17 years old in good health and CMV-seronegative. The sample comprised PBMCs. The chain recombines TRBV2 with TRBJ1-5; D remains ambiguous. For the CDR3, the DNA is TGTGCCAGCAGGGAATTGGCGGGCAATCAGCCCCAGCATTTT. It codes for CASRELAGNQPQHF.